This T cell receptor (beta chain) derives from a study of T cell responses to AZD1222 COVID-19 vaccine. The V and J ends lost 2 bases and 7 bases, in that order; junction bases with no gene match: 6. This CDR3 has 15 residues. The germline V gene has CDR1 SGHNT and CDR2 YENEEA. The protocol was immunoSEQ multiplex PCR, while the TCRdb copy is restricted to in-frame clones and leaves out a portion. The repertoire holds some 180,000 clones, with roughly 92% as singletons. This receptor was obtained from an adult in good health. The chain carries TRBV11-3 and TRBJ2-3, with TRBD2 matching over 10 bases. The starting material was peripheral blood, obtained on day 0 of AZD1222 vaccination. CDR3 sequence: CASSLSAGGTNTQYF. The CDR3 DNA is TGTGCCAGCAGCTTATCAGCGGGGGGGACGAATACGCAGTATTTT.